This record concerns one T cell receptor (beta chain) sequence. This clonotype was detected many times. The antigen this receptor binds is unknown. Within one base of it there is no much larger clone, and no base qualities were kept. The data were taken from a study of early T cells in non-severe SARS-CoV-2 infection (dated by TCRdb to about 2021). Background for the entire study: Because TCR sequencing relied on bulk RNA taken from unsorted whole blood, pairing of alpha and beta chains was not possible. Summary of the overall study and its limitations: VDJdb matching was skewed toward anti-spike CD8 responses and likely underestimated virus-specific expansions by missing private and CD4 specificities.

Set within a cohort of healthcare workers in London, UK, this nested case-control study involved weekly PCR testing of nasopharyngeal swabs along with blood sampling. Healthcare workers were recruited between 23 and 31 March 2020, during the week of the UK lockdown, and were followed weekly for up to roughly 16 weeks. Libraries were constructed by 5' RACE. The instrument was a NextSeq 500. The TCR library protocol attached unique molecular identifiers to individual cDNA molecules to correct for sequencing error and PCR bias. TCR alpha and beta chains were both sequenced, and the abundances of alpha and beta sequences in each sample were closely correlated with each other. In the paper's pipeline: V gene, J gene and CDR3 annotation of TCR sequences was performed with Decombinator V4. Expanded TCRs were defined as changing significantly between any two time points under a Poisson model with p below 0.0001. Abundances of TCRs were expressed as counts per million after normalisation to the total number of TCRs sequenced in each sample. TRAV1-2 paired with TRAJ12, TRAJ20 or TRAJ33 defined MAIT TCRs, while TRAV10 paired with TRAJ18 defined iNKT TCRs. VDJdb, accessed 1 November 2021, was searched for CMV, EBV and SARS-CoV-2 annotated TCRs, with TCRs annotated for multiple antigens excluded. The public reads were run again by TCRdb, first through fastp at Q25 and then through MiXCR, and only productive beta chains were kept. When rows share a CDR3 protein, they turn into one entry using the most common DNA and genes. The V and J calls and clone size come from TCRdb's table, not from the authors' own analysis. The sample table records about 69,000 distinct CDR3 sequences; 9.5% of these occur just once. Together, the top ten hold 5.5% to 7% of the sample.

The trim is 4 bases for V and 6 bases for J, with a gap of 14 bases between the germline ends. CDR1 and CDR2 are drawn from the germline V gene: SGDLS, YYNGEE. Counted from cysteine to phenylalanine, this CDR3 has 13 amino acids. Only CDR3 DNA remains: 39 bases, in frame from the first base. The TCR comes from an adult who was a healthcare worker with PCR-confirmed SARS-CoV-2 infection or an uninfected control (not recorded which). This receptor chain uses TRBV9 and TRBJ2-7; the D segment is perhaps TRBD1 or TRBD2, each sharing 5 matched bases. Sequenced input: whole blood. The CDR3 reads as follows: CASSLTGTSEQYF. The sequenced DNA: TGTGCCAGCAGCTTAACCGGGACCTCCGAGCAGTACTTC.